This TCR beta chain stems from a study of cytomegalovirus exposure and HLA in healthy donors. The trim removed 4 bases at V and 11 bases at J, leaving 13 bases unmatched. The CDR3 is 15 residues long. Germline CDR1 reads SGHNT; CDR2 reads YYREEE (reference sequence). PCR employed 60 Vbeta and 13 Jbeta primers. The data were produced by immunoSEQ multiplex PCR, yet TCRdb's version contains in-frame clones alone and is incomplete. The sample contains about 130,000 clones, over 60% of which appear only once. Sequenced input: PBMCs. The clonotype comes from a man between 60 and 70 years old in good health and CMV-seropositive. This chain connects TRBV5-4 to TRBJ1-1, with TRBD1 matching over 11 bases. CDR3 bases: TGTGCCAGCAGCCGGGGACAGGGGGTACCCCCGACGGCTTTCTTT. Protein sequence: CASSRGQGVPPTAFF. Drawing the rest from reference TRBV5-4 and TRBJ1-1, the complete variable domain is ETGVTQSPTHLIKTRGQQVTLRCSSQSGHNTVSWYQQALGQGPQFIFQYYREEENGRGNFPPRFSGLQFPNYSSELNVNALELDDSALYLCASSRGQGVPPTAFFGQGTRLTVV.